This T cell receptor (beta chain) was sequenced in a study of blood T cell repertoires in COVID-19. Germline-derived CDR1 and CDR2 are MNHEY and SVGAGI. The V segment lost 4 bases and the J segment 1 base; nucleotides outside the gene matches: 2. The CDR3 spans 14 residues. TCRdb keeps only in-frame clones here, not all; method: immunoSEQ multiplex PCR. Among a few hundred thousand clones listed, 70% to 90% were seen once. The chain carries TRBV6-5 and TRBJ2-3; TRBD1 matches 7 bases. The sequencing sample was made of PBMCs or T cells enriched from blood (not recorded which). The clonotype originates from a man aged 25 to 40 who had recovered from COVID-19. The CDR3 nucleotides are TGTGCCAGCAGTTGGGGACAGCGCACAGATACGCAGTATTTT. Residues: CASSWGQRTDTQYF.